Listed below are T cell receptor beta chains from one sample, sequenced in a study of T cell responses to AZD1222 COVID-19 vaccine. The method was immunoSEQ multiplex PCR; TCRdb's version includes in-frame clones alone and lacks a portion of them. Of over 150,000 clones in the sample, about nine tenths were seen once. The input for sequencing was peripheral blood, taken on day 0 of AZD1222 vaccination. The receptors stem from an adult in good health. Both conserved end residues are part of each CDR3. The D gene is left open where the match is weak. The size field is filled for only some rows; it gives once, few, many or a size class.

j_gene,v_gene,abundance,d_gene,CDR3aa,CDR3nt
TRBJ1-6,TRBV15,.,TRBD1,CATSRTYAGGKSSYNSPLHF,TGTGCCACCAGCAGAACTTACGCAGGGGGGAAGAGCTCCTATAATTCACCCCTCCACTTT
TRBJ1-5,TRBV6-5,.,.,CASSSQLNQPQHF,TGTGCCAGCAGTTCACAGCTCAATCAGCCCCAGCATTTT
TRBJ1-6,TRBV30,.,TRBD1,CAFPTGSGSPLHF,TGTGCCTTTCCGACAGGGAGCGGTTCACCCCTCCACTTT
TRBJ2-1,TRBV19,few,TRBD1,CASSILGQGANEQFF,TGTGCCAGTAGTATATTGGGACAGGGGGCGAATGAGCAGTTCTTC
TRBJ1-4,TRBV3-1/TRBV3-2,.,.,CASSQYRGEKLFF,TGTGCCAGCAGCCAGTATAGGGGTGAAAAACTGTTTTTT
TRBJ1-2,TRBV5-6,.,.,CASSGRGRVSYGYTF,TGTGCCAGCAGCGGCAGGGGCCGGGTCTCCTATGGCTACACCTTC
TRBJ2-7,TRBV3-1/TRBV3-2,.,TRBD1,CASSHTGGAGYEQYF,TGTGCCAGCAGCCACACAGGGGGCGCTGGGTACGAGCAGTACTTC
TRBJ1-1,TRBV4-1,.,TRBD1,CASSEGQGNAEAFF,TGCGCCAGCAGCGAAGGACAGGGGAATGCCGAAGCTTTCTTT
TRBJ2-7,TRBV7-6,.,TRBD1,CASSFGTGIYEQYF,TGTGCCAGCAGCTTTGGGACAGGGATCTACGAGCAGTACTTC
TRBJ2-3,TRBV7-2,.,TRBD2,CASSLALIAGGSTDTQYF,TGTGCCAGCAGCTTAGCCCTGATAGCGGGAGGAAGCACAGATACGCAGTATTTT
TRBJ2-7,TRBV6-6,.,TRBD2,CASSGLAGGPAYEQYF,TGTGCCAGCAGTGGACTAGCGGGAGGGCCGGCTTACGAGCAGTACTTC
TRBJ1-2,TRBV10-3,once,.,CAIKGDLVYGYTF,TGTGCCATCAAAGGAGATCTGGTCTATGGCTACACCTTC
TRBJ1-2,TRBV24-1,once,.,CATSDLAGNGYTF,TGTGCCACCAGTGATTTAGCAGGGAACGGCTACACCTTC
TRBJ1-2,TRBV7-8,.,.,CASSLGGGVYGYTF,TGTGCCAGCAGCTTAGGGGGGGGCGTCTATGGCTACACCTTC
TRBJ1-2,TRBV5-1,.,TRBD1,CASSLVETGGYTF,TGCGCCAGCAGCTTGGTCGAGACAGGGGGCTACACCTTC
TRBJ1-5,TRBV19,few,TRBD1,CASGRDRGPQPQHF,TGTGCCAGTGGCCGGGACAGGGGGCCCCAGCCCCAGCATTTT
TRBJ1-6,TRBV12-3/TRBV12-4,.,.,CASSFNSPLHF,TGTGCCAGCAGTTTTAACTCACCCCTCCACTTT
TRBJ1-2,TRBV4-2,.,.,CASSQVGQIYGYTF,TGTGCCAGCAGCCAAGTAGGACAGATCTATGGCTACACCTTC
TRBJ2-5,TRBV18,.,TRBD1,CASSLGQGETQYF,TGTGCCAGCTCACTGGGACAGGGAGAGACCCAGTACTTC
TRBJ1-4,TRBV7-9,.,TRBD1,CASSPGTGNNEKLFF,TGTGCCAGCAGCCCCGGGACAGGGAATAATGAAAAACTGTTTTTT
TRBJ2-3,TRBV5-1,.,TRBD1,CASSLGYSGTGVTDTQYF,TGCGCCAGCAGCTTGGGATACTCCGGGACAGGGGTCACAGATACGCAGTATTTT
TRBJ2-5,TRBV5-1,.,TRBD2,CASSLDYRGGETQYF,TGCGCCAGCAGTCTAGACTACCGGGGGGGAGAGACCCAGTACTTC
TRBJ2-7,TRBV19,.,TRBD1,CASSLIQGSGTYEQYF,TGTGCCAGTAGTCTAATACAGGGGTCTGGGACCTACGAGCAGTACTTC
TRBJ2-2,TRBV6-5,.,.,CASRGVSGTGELFF,TGTGCCAGCAGAGGGGTCTCAGGTACCGGGGAGCTGTTTTTT
TRBJ1-2,TRBV11-1,.,.,CASSFRRAGGGYTF,TGTGCCAGCAGCTTTCGCAGGGCAGGCGGTGGCTACACCTTC
TRBJ2-2,TRBV27,.,TRBD2,CASSNGLAGGELFF,TGTGCCAGCAGTAACGGACTAGCGGGCGGGGAGCTGTTTTTT
TRBJ2-5,TRBV29-1,.,TRBD1,CSVVRDRGETQYF,TGCAGCGTTGTCCGGGACAGGGGCGAGACCCAGTACTTC
TRBJ2-5,TRBV7-2,.,TRBD1,CASSLGQAVQETQYF,TGTGCCAGCAGCCTAGGACAGGCCGTCCAAGAGACCCAGTACTTC
TRBJ1-1,TRBV7-3,.,TRBD1,CASSSTGTTEAFF,TGTGCCAGCAGCTCGACAGGGACCACTGAAGCTTTCTTT
TRBJ2-2,TRBV7-6,.,TRBD2,CASSLRAGANTGELFF,TGTGCCAGCAGCTTGAGGGCGGGAGCGAACACCGGGGAGCTGTTTTTT
TRBJ2-1,TRBV29-1,.,.,CSGEAPRAGSYNEQFF,TGCAGCGGTGAAGCCCCGAGGGCGGGATCCTACAATGAGCAGTTCTTC
TRBJ2-1,TRBV20-1,.,TRBD2,CSASKETSGSNEQFF,TGCAGTGCTAGTAAGGAGACTAGCGGGAGTAATGAGCAGTTCTTC
TRBJ1-6,TRBV2,.,TRBD1,CASSGDRGWNSPLHF,TGTGCCAGCAGTGGGGACAGGGGGTGGAATTCACCCCTCCACTTT
TRBJ2-2,TRBV2,.,.,CASRRTVTSTGELFF,TGTGCCAGCAGGAGGACAGTTACTTCCACCGGGGAGCTGTTTTTT
TRBJ1-4,TRBV5-1,.,.,CASRRTGDVNEKLFF,TGCGCCAGCAGGCGAACCGGGGACGTTAATGAAAAACTGTTTTTT
TRBJ1-4,TRBV28,.,.,CASSEQVAHEKLFF,TGTGCCAGCAGTGAACAGGTCGCCCATGAAAAACTGTTTTTT
TRBJ2-3,TRBV2,.,.,CAGTSTDTQYF,TGTGCCGGCACTAGCACAGATACGCAGTATTTT
TRBJ1-4,TRBV7-2,.,.,CASSLQGIGATNEKLFF,TGTGCCAGCAGCCTCCAGGGAATAGGGGCAACTAATGAAAAACTGTTTTTT
TRBJ1-2,TRBV6-5,once,TRBD1,CASSPDRRSNYGYTF,TGTGCCAGCAGTCCGGACAGGCGTTCTAACTATGGCTACACCTTC
TRBJ2-7,TRBV4-3,.,.,CASSRVSGGYEQYF,TGCGCCAGCAGCCGAGTGTCGGGCGGCTACGAGCAGTACTTC